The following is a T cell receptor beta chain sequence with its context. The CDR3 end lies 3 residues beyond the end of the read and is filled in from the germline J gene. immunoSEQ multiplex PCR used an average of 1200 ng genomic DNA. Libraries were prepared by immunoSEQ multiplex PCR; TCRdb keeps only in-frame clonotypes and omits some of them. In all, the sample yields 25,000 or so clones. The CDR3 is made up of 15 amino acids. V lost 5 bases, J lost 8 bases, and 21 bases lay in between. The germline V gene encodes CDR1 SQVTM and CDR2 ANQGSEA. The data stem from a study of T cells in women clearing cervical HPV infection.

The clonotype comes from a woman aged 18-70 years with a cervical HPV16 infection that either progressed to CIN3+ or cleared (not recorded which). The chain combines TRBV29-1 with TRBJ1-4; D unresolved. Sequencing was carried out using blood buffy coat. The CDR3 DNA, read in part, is TGCAGCGTTACCGAGATGTTGAACACTAGGGAAAAA. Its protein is CSVTEMLNTREK. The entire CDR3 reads CSVTEMLNTREKLFF.